One and the same sample provided the 10 T cell receptor beta chains below, sequenced in a study of T cell repertoires in cytomegalovirus infection. TCRdb itself ran the reads through MiXCR, one entry per CDR3 protein. Here the sample spans more than 150,000 distinct CDR3 sequences, approximately 20% being singletons. The specimen was PBMCs. All receptors derive from a human donor in good health (CMV status not recorded). Some clones in this sample may be carry-over from other donors' samples.

This clonotype was detected many times. J is TRBJ2-7 and V is TRBV5-1; 9 nucleotides line up with TRBD1. The CDR3 consists of 15 residues. Germline assignment: CDR1 SGHRS and CDR2 YFSETQ. Unmatched junction bases numbered 5, after V lost 4 bases and J lost 0 bases. The CDR3 DNA sequence: TGCGCCAGCAGCCAGACAGGGGGACTCTCCTACGAGCAGTACTTC. Protein: CASSQTGGLSYEQYF.

The table lists this clonotype with a few counts. The chain uses TRBV29-1 and TRBJ1-2; D is unclear. V was pared by 3 bases and J by 4 bases, with 18 bases between. Germline V gives CDR1 SQVTM, CDR2 ANQGSEA. CDR3 length: 15 residues. For the CDR3, the DNA is TGCAGCGTTGATCCCTCCGCAGGACGCTCCTATGGCTACACCTTC. The encoded protein is CSVDPSAGRSYGYTF.

This clonotype was recorded many times. The junction and the germline gene differ at one end; a read error may be behind it. This sequence joins TRBV12-3 or TRBV12-4 and TRBJ2-7; tentative D call: TRBD1 (5 bases). The CDR3 spans 13 residues. The CDR3 DNA sequence: TGTGCCAGCAGTTTAGGTGGGGCATCCGAACCTCACTTC. Its protein is CASSLGGASEPHF.

There are a few counts of this clonotype. V and J are TRBV28 and TRBJ2-3; the D gene is possibly TRBD2 (5 bases). The CDR3 consists of 17 residues. The germline V and J ends were trimmed by 2 bases and 0 bases, with 15 bases remaining between them. Germline values: CDR1 MDHEN, CDR2 SYDVKM. For the CDR3, the DNA is TGTGCCAGCAGTTTAATCCGTATGGACTCCAGCACAGATACGCAGTATTTT. It codes for CASSLIRMDSSTDTQYF.

In this sample, this clonotype turned up many times. CDR3 DNA sequence: TGTGCCAGTAGCCCCCGGACGGGACTAGGAGAGACTGAGCAGTTCTTC. Amino acids: CASSPRTGLGETEQFF. The V and J genes are TRBV19 and TRBJ2-1; 8 nucleotides agree with TRBD2. The CDR3 runs to 16 residues. The germline V gene encodes CDR1 LNHDA and CDR2 SQIVND (reference sequence). Trimming at V came to 6 bases and at J to 9 bases, leaving 16 bases not matched to a gene.

The chain combines TRBV30 with TRBJ2-2, with 8 bases identical to TRBD2. J lost 0 bases, V lost 7 bases, and 10 bases had no gene match. Germline values: CDR1 GTSNPN, CDR2 SVGIG (reference sequence). This CDR3 region has 16 residues. The CDR3 nucleotides read TGTGCCTTTCCCCCCCGGGGACTAGCGAACACCGGGGAGCTGTTTTTT. Translated: CAFPPRGLANTGELFF.

This clonotype was counted only a few times. The DNA for the CDR3 is TGCAGCGTTGAGGGGCCTGAGCAGTTCTTC. Translation: CSVEGPEQFF. The chain employs TRBV29-1 and TRBJ2-1, with D possibly matching TRBD1 (5 bases). V dropped 3 bases and J dropped 9 bases, with 6 bases sitting between them. Germline V gene data show CDR1 as SQVTM and CDR2 as ANQGSEA. This CDR3 has 10 amino acids.

This clonotype was recorded many times. The chain employs TRBV7-2 and TRBJ2-7; 8 positions agree with TRBD2. The CDR3 has 14 residues. Germline trimming cut 6 bases from V and 1 base from J; bases unmatched to any gene: 5. The germline CDR1 and CDR2 sequences are SGHTA and FQGNSA. The CDR3 reads CASRAGGLSYEQYF. CDR3 DNA sequence: TGTGCCAGCAGGGCGGGGGGCCTATCCTACGAGCAGTACTTC.

This chain's CDR3 is CASSLADRGTGGYTF. Written as DNA, the CDR3 is TGTGCCAGCAGTTTAGCGGACAGGGGCACGGGGGGCTACACCTTC. V gene TRBV28 combines with J gene TRBJ1-2; 9 bases align to TRBD1. CDR3 length equals 15 residues. Germline assignment: CDR1 MDHEN and CDR2 SYDVKM. V gave up 2 bases and J gave up 8 bases; unmatched junction bases: 9.

The chain joins TRBV4-1 to TRBJ2-1, with TRBD2 matching over 10 bases. Trimming cost V 0 bases and J 14 bases; bases outside gene matches: 10. This CDR3 contains 15 residues. The germline V gene has CDR1 MGHRA and CDR2 YSYEKL. CDR3 residues: CASSQDPGGAGGKFF. DNA for the CDR3: TGCGCCAGCAGCCAAGACCCCGGGGGAGCGGGAGGGAAGTTCTTC.